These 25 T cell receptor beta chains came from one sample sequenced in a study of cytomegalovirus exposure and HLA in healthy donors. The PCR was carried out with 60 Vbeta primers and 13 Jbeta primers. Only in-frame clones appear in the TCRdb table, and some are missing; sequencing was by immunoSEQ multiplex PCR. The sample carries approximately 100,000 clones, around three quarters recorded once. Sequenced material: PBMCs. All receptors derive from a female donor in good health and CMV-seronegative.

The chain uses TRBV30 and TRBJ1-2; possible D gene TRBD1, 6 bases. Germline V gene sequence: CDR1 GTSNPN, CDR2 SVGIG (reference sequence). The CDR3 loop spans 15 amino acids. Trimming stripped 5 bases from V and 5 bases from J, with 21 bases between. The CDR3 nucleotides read TGTGCCTGGTTCAGGAGACAGGCTGGCGTTTATGGCTACACCTTC. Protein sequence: CAWFRRQAGVYGYTF.

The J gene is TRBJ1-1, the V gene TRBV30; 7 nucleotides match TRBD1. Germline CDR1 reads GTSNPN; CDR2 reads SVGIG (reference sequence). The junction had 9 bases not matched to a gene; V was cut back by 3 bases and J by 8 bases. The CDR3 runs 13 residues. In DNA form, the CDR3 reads TGTGCCTGGAGGTACAACAGGGGCCGAGAAGCTTTCTTT. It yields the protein CAWRYNRGREAFF.

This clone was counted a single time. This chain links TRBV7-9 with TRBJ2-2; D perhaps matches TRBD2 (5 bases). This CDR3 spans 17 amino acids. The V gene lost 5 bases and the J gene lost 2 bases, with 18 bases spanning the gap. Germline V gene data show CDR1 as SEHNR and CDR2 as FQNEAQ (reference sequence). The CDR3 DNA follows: TGTGCCAGCAGCCCTCAACCGGCGACTAAAAACACCGGGGAGCTGTTTTTT. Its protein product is CASSPQPATKNTGELFF. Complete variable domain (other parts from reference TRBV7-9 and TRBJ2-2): DTGVSQNPRHKITKRGQNVTFRCDPISEHNRLYWYRQTLGQGPEFLTYFQNEAQLEKSRLLSDRFSAERPKGSFSTLEIQRTEQGDSAMYLCASSPQPATKNTGELFFGEGSRLTVL.

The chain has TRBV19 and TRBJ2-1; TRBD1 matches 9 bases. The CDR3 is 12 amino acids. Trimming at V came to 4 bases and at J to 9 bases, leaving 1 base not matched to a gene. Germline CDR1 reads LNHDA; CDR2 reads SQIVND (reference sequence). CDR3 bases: TGTGCCAGTAGTAGGACAGGGGTTGAGCAGTTCTTC. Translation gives CASSRTGVEQFF.

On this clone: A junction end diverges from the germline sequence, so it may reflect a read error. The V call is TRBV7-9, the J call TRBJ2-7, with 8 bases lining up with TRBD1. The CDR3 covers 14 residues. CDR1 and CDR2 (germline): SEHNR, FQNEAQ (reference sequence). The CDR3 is CSSSSGQGSYEQYF. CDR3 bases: TGTTCCAGCAGCTCAGGACAGGGCTCCTACGAGCAGTACTTC.

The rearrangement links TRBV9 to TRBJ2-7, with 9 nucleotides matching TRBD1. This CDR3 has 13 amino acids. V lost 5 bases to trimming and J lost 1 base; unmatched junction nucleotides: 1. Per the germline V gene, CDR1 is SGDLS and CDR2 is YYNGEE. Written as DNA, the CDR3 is TGTGCCAGCAGGGGACAGGGATCCTACGAGCAGTACTTC. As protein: CASRGQGSYEQYF.

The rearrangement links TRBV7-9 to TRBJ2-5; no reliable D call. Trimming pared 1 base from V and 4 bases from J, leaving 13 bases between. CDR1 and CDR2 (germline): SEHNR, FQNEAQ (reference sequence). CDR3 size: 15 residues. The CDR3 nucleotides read TGTGCCAGCAGCTTAGGACTTTTTTTGGGAGAGACCCAGTACTTC. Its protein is CASSLGLFLGETQYF.

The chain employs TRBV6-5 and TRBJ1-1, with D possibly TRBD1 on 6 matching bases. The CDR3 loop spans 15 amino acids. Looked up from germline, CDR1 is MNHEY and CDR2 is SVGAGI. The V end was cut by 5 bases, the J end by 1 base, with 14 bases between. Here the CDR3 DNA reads TGTGCCAGCAGTATCTCCCCGACAGGGAACACTGAAGCTTTCTTT. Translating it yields CASSISPTGNTEAFF.

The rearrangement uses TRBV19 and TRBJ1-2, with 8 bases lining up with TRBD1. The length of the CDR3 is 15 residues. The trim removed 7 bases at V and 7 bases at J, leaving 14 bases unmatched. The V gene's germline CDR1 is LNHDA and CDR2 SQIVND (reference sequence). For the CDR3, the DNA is TGTGCCAGTATTCTACGAGACAGGGGACCTTTTGGCTACACCTTC. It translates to CASILRDRGPFGYTF.

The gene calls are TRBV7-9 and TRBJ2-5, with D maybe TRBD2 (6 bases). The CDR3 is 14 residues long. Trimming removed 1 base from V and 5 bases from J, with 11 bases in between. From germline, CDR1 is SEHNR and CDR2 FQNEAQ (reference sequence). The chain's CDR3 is CASSLVEGTETQYF. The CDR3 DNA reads TGTGCCAGCAGCTTAGTGGAGGGGACGGAGACCCAGTACTTC.

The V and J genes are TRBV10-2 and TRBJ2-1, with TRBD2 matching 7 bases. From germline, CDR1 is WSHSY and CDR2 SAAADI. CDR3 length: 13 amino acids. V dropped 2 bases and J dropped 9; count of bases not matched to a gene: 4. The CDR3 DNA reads TGCGCCAGCAGTGAGAAGTTAGCGGGTGAGCAGTTCTTC. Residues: CASSEKLAGEQFF.

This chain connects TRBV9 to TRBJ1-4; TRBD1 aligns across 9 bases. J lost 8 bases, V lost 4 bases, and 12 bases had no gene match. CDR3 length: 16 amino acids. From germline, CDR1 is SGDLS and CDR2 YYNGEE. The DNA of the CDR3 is TGTGCCAGCAGCTCCCCGGACAGGGGTTTGGGCGAAAAACTGTTTTTT. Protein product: CASSSPDRGLGEKLFF.

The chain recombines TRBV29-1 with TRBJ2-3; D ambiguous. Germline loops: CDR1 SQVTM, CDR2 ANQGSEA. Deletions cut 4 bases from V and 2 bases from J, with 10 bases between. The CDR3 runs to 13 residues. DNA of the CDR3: TGCAGCGTTGGAACAAGAAACACAGATACGCAGTATTTT. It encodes CSVGTRNTDTQYF.

CDR3 nucleotides: TGTGCCAGCTCACCAGCTTCCGGACTCTACAATGAGCAGTTCTTC. Its protein product is CASSPASGLYNEQFF. The chain is built from TRBV18 and TRBJ2-1; weak D call: TRBD2 (5 bases). CDR1 and CDR2 (germline): KGHSH, LQKENI. V lost 2 bases and J 3 bases, leaving 11 bases between the germline ends. This CDR3 region has 15 residues.

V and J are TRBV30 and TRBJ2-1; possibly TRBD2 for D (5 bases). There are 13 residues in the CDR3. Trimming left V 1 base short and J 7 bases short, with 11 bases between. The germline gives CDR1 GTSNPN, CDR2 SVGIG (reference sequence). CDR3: CAWSALAPNEQFF. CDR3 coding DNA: TGTGCCTGGAGTGCTCTAGCCCCAAATGAGCAGTTCTTC.

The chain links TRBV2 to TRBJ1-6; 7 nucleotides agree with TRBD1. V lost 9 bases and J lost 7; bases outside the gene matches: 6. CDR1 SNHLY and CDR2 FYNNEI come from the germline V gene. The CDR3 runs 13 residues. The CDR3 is CASKSGQNSPLHF. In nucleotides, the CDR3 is TGTGCCAGTAAATCGGGACAGAATTCACCCCTCCACTTT.

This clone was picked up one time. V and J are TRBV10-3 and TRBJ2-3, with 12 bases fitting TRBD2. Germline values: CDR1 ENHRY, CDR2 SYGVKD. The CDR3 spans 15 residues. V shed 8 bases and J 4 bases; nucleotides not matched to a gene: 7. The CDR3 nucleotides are TGTGCCATCGGAGATACTAGCGGGGGGCCAGATACGCAGTATTTT. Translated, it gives CAIGDTSGGPDTQYF.

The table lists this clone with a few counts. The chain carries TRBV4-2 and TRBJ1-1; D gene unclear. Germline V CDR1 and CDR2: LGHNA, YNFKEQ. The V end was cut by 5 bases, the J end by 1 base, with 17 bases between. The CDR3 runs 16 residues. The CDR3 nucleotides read TGTGCCAGCAGCTACCATCGCCCCGGGTCGAACACTGAAGCTTTCTTT. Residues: CASSYHRPGSNTEAFF.

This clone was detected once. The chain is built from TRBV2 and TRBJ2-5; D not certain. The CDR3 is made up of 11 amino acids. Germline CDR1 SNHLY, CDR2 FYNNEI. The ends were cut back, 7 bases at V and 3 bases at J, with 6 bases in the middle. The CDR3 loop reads CASTLEETQYF. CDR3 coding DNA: TGTGCCAGCACACTTGAAGAGACCCAGTACTTC. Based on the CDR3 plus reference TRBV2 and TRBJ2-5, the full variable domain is EPEVTQTPSHQVTQMGQEVILRCVPISNHLYFYWYRQILGQKVEFLVSFYNNEISEKSEIFDDQFSVERPDGSNFTLKIRSTKLEDSAMYFCASTLEETQYFGPGTRLLVL.

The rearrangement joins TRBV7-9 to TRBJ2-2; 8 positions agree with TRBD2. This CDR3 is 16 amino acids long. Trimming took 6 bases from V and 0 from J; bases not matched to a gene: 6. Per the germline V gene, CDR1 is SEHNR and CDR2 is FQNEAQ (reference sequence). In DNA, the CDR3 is TGTGCCAGCAGTGAAAGCGGGGGCGCGAACACCGGGGAGCTGTTTTTT. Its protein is CASSESGGANTGELFF.

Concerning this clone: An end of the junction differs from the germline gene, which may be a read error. The CDR3 spells CASSQGVIDTGELFF. The DNA for the CDR3 is TGTGCTAGCAGCCAGGGGGTTATCGACACCGGGGAGCTGTTTTTT. The chain carries TRBV7-7 and TRBJ2-2, with 7 bases matching TRBD1. Germline V gene data show CDR1 as SSHAT and CDR2 as FNYEAQ (reference sequence). The CDR3 length is 15 residues.

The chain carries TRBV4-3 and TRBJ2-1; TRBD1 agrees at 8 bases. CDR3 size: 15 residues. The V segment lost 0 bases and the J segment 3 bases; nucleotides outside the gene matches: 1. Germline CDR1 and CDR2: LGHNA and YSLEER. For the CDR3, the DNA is TGCGCCAGCAGCCAAGATGGACAGGGCTACAATGAGCAGTTCTTC. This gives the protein CASSQDGQGYNEQFF.

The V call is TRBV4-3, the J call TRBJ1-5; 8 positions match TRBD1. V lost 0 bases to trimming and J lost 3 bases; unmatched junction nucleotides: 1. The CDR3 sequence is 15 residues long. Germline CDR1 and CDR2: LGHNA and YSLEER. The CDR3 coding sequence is TGCGCCAGCAGCCAAGAGGGACAGGCCAATCAGCCCCAGCATTTT. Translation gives CASSQEGQANQPQHF.

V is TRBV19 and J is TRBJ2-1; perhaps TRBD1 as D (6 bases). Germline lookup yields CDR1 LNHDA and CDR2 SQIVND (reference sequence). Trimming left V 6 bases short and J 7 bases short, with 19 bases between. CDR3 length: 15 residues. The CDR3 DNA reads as TGTGCCAGTAGCCCCCGGACAGCCGTTTGGAATGAGCAGTTCTTC. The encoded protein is CASSPRTAVWNEQFF.

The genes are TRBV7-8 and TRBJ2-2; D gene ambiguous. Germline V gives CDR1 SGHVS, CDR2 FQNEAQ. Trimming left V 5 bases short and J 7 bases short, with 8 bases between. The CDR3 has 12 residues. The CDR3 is CASSLSVGELFF. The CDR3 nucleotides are TGTGCCAGCAGCCTCTCGGTCGGGGAGCTGTTTTTT.